Listed below are T cell receptor beta chains from one sample, sequenced in a study of cytomegalovirus exposure and HLA in healthy donors. The table came from immunoSEQ multiplex PCR; TCRdb's copy has only in-frame clones and leaves some out. The sample includes 85,000 to 100,000 clones, about 80% of them seen just once. Material: PBMCs. These receptors were collected from a male donor in good health and CMV-seropositive. Both conserved end residues are part of each CDR3. D genes are given only for firm matches. Some rows have no size entry. The others give once, few or many, or a class for an expanded clone.

j_call: TRBJ1-4; clone_size: .; v_call: TRBV7-9; d_call: .; cdr3_aa: CASSLGDSSHEKLFF; cdr3_nt: TGTGCCAGCAGCTTAGGAGACAGTTCTCATGAAAAACTGTTTTTT
j_call: TRBJ2-7; clone_size: .; v_call: TRBV5-1; d_call: TRBD1; cdr3_aa: CASSSPNDRGVYEQYF; cdr3_nt: TGCGCCAGCAGCTCCCCTAATGACAGGGGGGTCTACGAGCAGTACTTC
j_call: TRBJ1-2; clone_size: .; v_call: TRBV30; d_call: .; cdr3_aa: CAWSVGGGYGYTF; cdr3_nt: TGTGCCTGGAGTGTCGGGGGGGGCTATGGCTACACCTTC
j_call: TRBJ1-1; clone_size: .; v_call: TRBV5-1; d_call: .; cdr3_aa: CASSLSLGTEAFF; cdr3_nt: TGCGCCAGCAGCTTGTCACTCGGGACTGAAGCTTTCTTT
j_call: TRBJ1-4; clone_size: .; v_call: TRBV11-3; d_call: .; cdr3_aa: CASSPGGGEKLFF; cdr3_nt: TGTGCCAGCAGCCCAGGAGGAGGGGAAAAACTGTTTTTT
j_call: TRBJ1-5; clone_size: few; v_call: TRBV6-4; d_call: .; cdr3_aa: CASSDGAGVNQPQHF; cdr3_nt: TGTGCCAGCAGTGACGGTGCGGGGGTCAATCAGCCCCAGCATTTT
j_call: TRBJ2-5; clone_size: .; v_call: TRBV11-2; d_call: TRBD1; cdr3_aa: CASSQDRGGQETQYF; cdr3_nt: TGTGCCAGCAGCCAGGACAGGGGAGGACAGGAGACCCAGTACTTC
j_call: TRBJ1-2; clone_size: .; v_call: TRBV5-6; d_call: .; cdr3_aa: CASSLGDYGYTF; cdr3_nt: TGTGCCAGCAGCTTGGGCGACTATGGCTACACCTTC
j_call: TRBJ1-4; clone_size: .; v_call: TRBV21-1; d_call: .; cdr3_aa: CASSTSGTAKEKLFF; cdr3_nt: TGTGCCAGCAGCACGTCCGGGACAGCTAAGGAAAAACTGTTTTTT
j_call: TRBJ1-1; clone_size: .; v_call: TRBV7-9; d_call: TRBD1; cdr3_aa: CASSPGGGLEAFF; cdr3_nt: TGTGCCAGCAGCCCCGGAGGGGGCCTTGAAGCTTTCTTT
j_call: TRBJ1-2; clone_size: .; v_call: TRBV30; d_call: TRBD1; cdr3_aa: CAGTGVDYGYTF; cdr3_nt: TGTGCCGGGACAGGGGTAGACTATGGCTACACCTTC
j_call: TRBJ2-1; clone_size: .; v_call: TRBV5-6; d_call: .; cdr3_aa: CASSSRVNEQFF; cdr3_nt: TGTGCCAGCAGCTCCAGGGTTAATGAGCAGTTCTTC
j_call: TRBJ2-7; clone_size: .; v_call: TRBV30; d_call: .; cdr3_aa: CAGDTHQSYEQYF; cdr3_nt: TGTGCCGGGGACACCCACCAATCCTACGAGCAGTACTTC
j_call: TRBJ1-2; clone_size: once; v_call: TRBV21-1; d_call: .; cdr3_aa: CASSKGRGRGYGYTF; cdr3_nt: TGTGCCAGCAGCAAAGGAAGGGGGCGAGGATATGGCTACACCTTC
j_call: TRBJ2-7; clone_size: .; v_call: TRBV4-2; d_call: .; cdr3_aa: CASSQDMGQHQSYEQYF; cdr3_nt: TGTGCCAGCAGCCAAGATATGGGGCAGCACCAATCCTACGAGCAGTACTTC
j_call: TRBJ2-7; clone_size: once; v_call: TRBV2; d_call: .; cdr3_aa: CASSEDGAGAYEQYF; cdr3_nt: TGTGCCAGCAGTGAAGATGGGGCAGGAGCCTACGAGCAGTACTTC
j_call: TRBJ1-1; clone_size: .; v_call: TRBV6-5; d_call: TRBD1; cdr3_aa: CASRSGQGTEAFF; cdr3_nt: TGTGCCAGCAGGTCGGGACAGGGCACTGAAGCTTTCTTT
j_call: TRBJ1-2; clone_size: .; v_call: TRBV19; d_call: TRBD1; cdr3_aa: CAIGQGGYGYTF; cdr3_nt: TGTGCCATCGGACAGGGTGGCTATGGCTACACCTTC
j_call: TRBJ1-1; clone_size: once; v_call: TRBV4-1; d_call: .; cdr3_aa: CASSQEIRIAEAFF; cdr3_nt: TGCGCCAGCAGCCAGGAGATACGTATAGCTGAAGCTTTCTTT
j_call: TRBJ1-1; clone_size: .; v_call: TRBV5-5; d_call: .; cdr3_aa: CASSLTGSEAFF; cdr3_nt: TGTGCCAGCAGCTTGACAGGGTCTGAAGCTTTCTTT
j_call: TRBJ2-1; clone_size: .; v_call: TRBV7-6; d_call: .; cdr3_aa: CASSTRRGPGNEQFF; cdr3_nt: TGTGCCAGCAGCACTAGGCGGGGGCCGGGGAATGAGCAGTTCTTC
j_call: TRBJ2-7; clone_size: .; v_call: TRBV4-1; d_call: .; cdr3_aa: CASSDSQGPAHEQYF; cdr3_nt: TGCGCCAGCAGCGACTCACAGGGTCCGGCCCACGAGCAGTACTTC
j_call: TRBJ1-6; clone_size: .; v_call: TRBV19; d_call: .; cdr3_aa: CASRMEGLGNSPLHF; cdr3_nt: TGTGCCAGTAGGATGGAGGGGCTGGGTAATTCACCCCTCCACTTT
j_call: TRBJ1-2; clone_size: .; v_call: TRBV6-5; d_call: .; cdr3_aa: CASSNTGNSNYGYTF; cdr3_nt: TGTGCCAGCAGTAACACGGGGAATTCTAACTATGGCTACACCTTC
j_call: TRBJ1-1; clone_size: .; v_call: TRBV30; d_call: .; cdr3_aa: CAWEGLPGTEAFF; cdr3_nt: TGTGCCTGGGAGGGACTTCCGGGCACTGAAGCTTTCTTT
j_call: TRBJ2-7; clone_size: .; v_call: TRBV6-5; d_call: .; cdr3_aa: CASSYRTGEREQYF; cdr3_nt: TGTGCCAGCAGTTACAGGACGGGGGAGAGGGAGCAGTACTTC
j_call: TRBJ2-7; clone_size: few; v_call: TRBV5-1; d_call: TRBD1; cdr3_aa: CASSLGTGPYEQYF; cdr3_nt: TGCGCCAGCAGCTTGGGGACAGGGCCCTACGAGCAGTACTTC
j_call: TRBJ1-2; clone_size: .; v_call: TRBV5-4; d_call: TRBD1; cdr3_aa: CASSRGGQGKDGYTF; cdr3_nt: TGTGCCAGCAGCCGGGGGGGACAGGGGAAGGATGGCTACACCTTC
j_call: TRBJ2-3; clone_size: .; v_call: TRBV5-4; d_call: .; cdr3_aa: CASSGGTDSTDTQYF; cdr3_nt: TGTGCCAGCAGCGGGGGGACGGACAGCACAGATACGCAGTATTTT
j_call: TRBJ2-2; clone_size: .; v_call: TRBV7-9; d_call: .; cdr3_aa: CASSSLSGPTGELFF; cdr3_nt: TGTGCCAGCAGCTCGTTAAGTGGCCCCACCGGGGAGCTGTTTTTT
j_call: TRBJ1-1; clone_size: .; v_call: TRBV30; d_call: TRBD1; cdr3_aa: CAWSVFGRSTGGRNTEAFF; cdr3_nt: TGTGCCTGGAGTGTATTTGGGCGTTCGACAGGGGGCCGTAACACTGAAGCTTTCTTT
j_call: TRBJ2-2; clone_size: .; v_call: TRBV9; d_call: .; cdr3_aa: CASSDRTSNTGELFF; cdr3_nt: TGTGCCAGCAGCGATAGGACTTCGAACACCGGGGAGCTGTTTTTT
j_call: TRBJ2-2; clone_size: .; v_call: TRBV9; d_call: .; cdr3_aa: CASSTRLGVGGELFF; cdr3_nt: TGTGCCAGCAGCACCCGACTAGGGGTTGGCGGGGAGCTGTTTTTT
j_call: TRBJ2-1; clone_size: .; v_call: TRBV11-1; d_call: TRBD1; cdr3_aa: CASSLEGGRIHNEQFF; cdr3_nt: TGTGCCAGCAGCTTAGAAGGGGGCCGAATTCACAATGAGCAGTTCTTC
j_call: TRBJ1-5; clone_size: .; v_call: TRBV30; d_call: .; cdr3_aa: CAWSEQVYQPQHF; cdr3_nt: TGTGCCTGGAGTGAACAGGTGTATCAGCCCCAGCATTTT
j_call: TRBJ2-3; clone_size: .; v_call: TRBV29-1; d_call: .; cdr3_aa: CSVELLGTDTQYF; cdr3_nt: TGCAGCGTTGAACTTCTAGGCACAGATACGCAGTATTTT
j_call: TRBJ2-4; clone_size: .; v_call: TRBV4-1; d_call: TRBD1; cdr3_aa: CASSQDPQGAPAKNIQYF; cdr3_nt: TGCGCCAGCAGCCAGGACCCCCAGGGGGCCCCTGCCAAAAACATTCAGTACTTC
j_call: TRBJ1-2; clone_size: few; v_call: TRBV4-1; d_call: .; cdr3_aa: CASSQQDRANYGYTF; cdr3_nt: TGCGCCAGCAGCCAACAGGACAGAGCTAACTATGGCTACACCTTC
j_call: TRBJ2-3; clone_size: once; v_call: TRBV18; d_call: TRBD2; cdr3_aa: CASSPPRIAGGKDTQYF; cdr3_nt: TGTGCCAGCTCACCCCCTAGAATAGCGGGGGGGAAAGATACGCAGTATTTT
j_call: TRBJ2-4; clone_size: .; v_call: TRBV19; d_call: TRBD1; cdr3_aa: CASSLSGTGQNIQYF; cdr3_nt: TGTGCCAGTAGTTTATCCGGGACAGGGCAAAACATTCAGTACTTC